The 2 T cell receptor beta chains reported below all come from one sample, sequenced in a study of early T cells in non-severe SARS-CoV-2 infection. TCRdb independently ran MiXCR on the 5' RACE reads; one entry per CDR3 protein. The sample carries tens of thousands of distinct CDR3 sequences, 14% recorded once. Sequenced sample: whole blood. The receptors were sampled from an adult who was a healthcare worker with PCR-confirmed SARS-CoV-2 infection or an uninfected control (not recorded which).

The chain has TRBV15 and TRBJ2-7, with 10 bases aligning to TRBD2. The V and J ends lost 0 bases and 4 bases, in that order; junction bases with no gene match: 3. Germline CDR1 reads LNHNV; CDR2 reads YYDKDF (reference sequence). This CDR3 has 15 amino acids. Here the CDR3 DNA reads TGTGCCACCAGCAGAGATGGGACTAGCGTGTACGAGCAGTACTTC. Amino acids: CATSRDGTSVYEQYF.

There are a few counts of this clonotype. V usage is TRBV2 and J usage is TRBJ2-2; TRBD1 or TRBD2 may be the D gene (5 bases each). The CDR3 extends over 16 amino acids. CDR1 and CDR2 from the germline V gene are SNHLY and FYNNEI. Trimming stripped 7 bases from V and 4 bases from J, with 19 bases between. CDR3 residues: CASIQSVRAGTGELFF. CDR3 in DNA: TGTGCCAGCATCCAAAGTGTCAGGGCGGGCACCGGGGAGCTGTTTTTT.